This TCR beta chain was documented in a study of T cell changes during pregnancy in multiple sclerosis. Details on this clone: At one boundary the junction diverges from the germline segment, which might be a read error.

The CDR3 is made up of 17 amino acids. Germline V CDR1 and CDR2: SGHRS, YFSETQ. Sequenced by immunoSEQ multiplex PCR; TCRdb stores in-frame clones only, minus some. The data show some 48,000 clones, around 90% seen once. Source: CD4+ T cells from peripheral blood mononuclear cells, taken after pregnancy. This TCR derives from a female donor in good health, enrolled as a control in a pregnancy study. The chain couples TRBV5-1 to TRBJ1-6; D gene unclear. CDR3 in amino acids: CTSSRISAGINVSPLHF. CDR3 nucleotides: TGCACCAGCAGCCGTATATCCGCGGGAATCAACGTTTCACCCCTCCACTTT.